A selection of T cell receptor beta chains follows, all from one sample in a study of read filtering for tumor transcriptome and immune sequencing. In TCRdb, the reads were re-called with MiXCR into one record per CDR3 protein. Among some 9,000 distinct CDR3 sequences listed, more than 15% were seen once. Sequenced material: a population of CD138-negative cells sorted from bone marrow. The receptors come from a donor at least 40 years old with multiple myeloma. The CDR3 runs from the conserved cysteine through the conserved F or W. The D gene is left open where the match is weak. Clone size appears in some rows only: once, few, many, or a class for an expanded clone.

cdr3_aa,cdr3_nt,d_call,v_call,j_call,clone_size
CASSVGLAGTLYEQYF,TGTGCCAGCAGCGTGGGTCTAGCGGGGACCTTATACGAGCAGTACTTC,TRBD2,TRBV9,TRBJ2-7,many
CASLSRTTFNEQFF,TGTGCCAGCCTAAGCCGGACCACCTTCAATGAGCAGTTCTTC,NA,TRBV2,TRBJ2-1,many
CASSQDSPTGDREAFF,TGTGCCAGCAGCCAAGACTCCCCTACTGGGGACAGAGAAGCTTTCTTT,TRBD1,TRBV3-1,TRBJ1-1,NA
CASSMTGVDTEAFF,TGTGCCAGCAGCATGACAGGGGTCGACACTGAAGCTTTCTTT,TRBD1,TRBV7-9,TRBJ1-1,many
CASSYRDRRSPLHF,TGTGCCAGCAGTTACCGGGACAGGCGTTCACCCCTCCACTTT,TRBD1,TRBV6-5,TRBJ1-6,many
CASSYKTEPRSTDTQYF,TGTGCCAGCAGTTACAAGACAGAGCCTCGGAGCACAGATACGCAGTATTTT,NA,TRBV6-5,TRBJ2-3,many
CSANLGAGGAYNEQFF,TGCAGTGCTAACCTGGGGGCGGGGGGCGCTTACAATGAGCAGTTCTTC,TRBD2,TRBV20-1,TRBJ2-1,medium-sized
CASSKNTRTSGGAIWGQETQYF,TGTGCCAGCAGCAAAAATACGAGGACTAGCGGGGGGGCGATCTGGGGACAAGAGACCCAGTACTTC,NA,TRBV21-1,TRBJ2-5,many
CASSSRGPYNEQFF,TGTGCCAGCAGCTCCAGGGGGCCCTACAATGAGCAGTTCTTC,TRBD1,TRBV5-5,TRBJ2-1,medium-sized
CASSPSPDGPNTEAFF,TGTGCCAGCAGCCCTAGTCCGGACGGCCCGAACACTGAAGCTTTCTTT,NA,TRBV7-6,TRBJ1-1,medium-sized
CASSPETGNTEAFF,TGTGCCAGCAGCCCAGAGACAGGTAACACTGAAGCTTTCTTT,NA,TRBV3-1,TRBJ1-1,many
CAKGTGGYQETQYF,TGTGCCAAAGGGACAGGGGGCTATCAAGAGACCCAGTACTTC,TRBD1,TRBV9,TRBJ2-5,many
CASSLADTQYF,TGTGCCAGCAGCTTAGCCGATACGCAGTATTTT,NA,TRBV7-2,TRBJ2-3,many
CSATREMNTEAFF,TGCAGTGCTACTAGGGAAATGAACACTGAAGCTTTCTTT,NA,TRBV20-1,TRBJ1-1,many
CASSSQGGNEKLFF,TGTGCCAGCAGCTCGCAGGGGGGGAATGAAAAACTGTTTTTT,TRBD1,TRBV5-5,TRBJ1-4,medium-sized
CASIPGTGGSYEQYF,TGTGCCAGCATTCCTGGGACAGGGGGCTCCTACGAGCAGTACTTC,TRBD1,TRBV6-6,TRBJ2-7,medium-sized
CASSGGGYEQYF,TGTGCCAGCAGCGGGGGGGGCTACGAGCAGTACTTC,TRBD2,TRBV7-9,TRBJ2-7,many
CASSVDLSSYNEQFF,TGTGCCAGCAGCGTGGACCTTAGCTCCTACAATGAGCAGTTCTTC,NA,TRBV9,TRBJ2-1,medium-sized
CASRIRDRAPYEQYF,TGTGCCAGCAGAATCCGGGACAGGGCGCCCTACGAGCAGTACTTC,TRBD1,TRBV28,TRBJ2-7,NA
CSARDGEKLFF,TGCAGTGCTAGAGATGGTGAAAAACTGTTTTTT,NA,TRBV20-1,TRBJ1-4,medium-sized
CASSPSGGRPSYNEQFF,TGTGCCAGCAGCCCTAGCGGGGGCCGTCCCTCCTACAATGAGCAGTTCTTC,TRBD2,TRBV7-9,TRBJ2-1,many
CASSPAGPSTDTQYF,TGCGCCAGCAGCCCAGCGGGGCCCTCCACAGATACGCAGTATTTT,TRBD2,TRBV4-1,TRBJ2-3,many
CASSHSGENTGELFF,TGTGCCAGCAGTCACAGCGGGGAGAACACCGGGGAGCTGTTTTTT,TRBD2,TRBV6-6,TRBJ2-2,many
CAWSGGGANNEQFF,TGTGCCTGGAGTGGGGGGGGCGCGAACAATGAGCAGTTCTTC,NA,TRBV30,TRBJ2-1,many
CSARWDGHSTDTQYF,TGCAGTGCTAGGTGGGACGGGCATAGCACAGATACGCAGTATTTT,NA,TRBV20-1,TRBJ2-3,many
CASSFGSQETQYF,TGCGCCAGCAGCTTTGGGAGTCAAGAGACCCAGTACTTC,NA,TRBV5-1,TRBJ2-5,many
CASSLAGSPPQF,TGTGCCAGCAGCTTAGCTGGAAGCCCACCGCAGTTC,NA,TRBV7-2,TRBJ2-1,medium-sized
CSARENTEAFF,TGCAGTGCTAGAGAGAACACTGAAGCTTTCTTT,NA,TRBV20-1,TRBJ1-1,many
CASSLRRESYEQYF,TGTGCCAGCAGCTTGCGTCGGGAGTCCTACGAGCAGTACTTC,NA,TRBV7-9,TRBJ2-7,many
CATRETGANTGAFF,TGTGCCACCAGAGAAACAGGGGCGAACACTGGAGCTTTCTTT,TRBD1,TRBV24-1,TRBJ1-1,NA
CASSEAGFSYNSPLHF,TGTGCCAGCAGTGAGGCTGGGTTTTCCTATAATTCACCCCTCCACTTT,NA,TRBV2,TRBJ1-6,many
CASSLPPGQGSYNEQFF,TGTGCCAGCAGTTTACCCCCGGGACAGGGCTCCTACAATGAGCAGTTCTTC,TRBD1,TRBV27,TRBJ2-1,medium-sized
CASSQVSGLHRETQYF,TGTGCCAGCAGCCAAGTGTCCGGGCTTCACAGAGAGACCCAGTACTTC,NA,TRBV3-1,TRBJ2-5,many
CASSPTTGGTDTQYF,TGTGCCAGCAGCCCAACAACAGGGGGCACAGATACGCAGTATTTT,TRBD1,TRBV7-3,TRBJ2-3,many
CASSLFAEQFF,TGTGCCAGCAGCTTATTTGCTGAGCAGTTCTTC,NA,TRBV7-2,TRBJ2-1,medium-sized
CSPGRMNTEAFF,TGCAGTCCGGGACGAATGAACACTGAAGCTTTCTTT,NA,TRBV20-1,TRBJ1-1,many
CATSDRASGEHTGELFF,TGTGCCACCAGTGATCGGGCTAGCGGGGAGCACACCGGGGAGCTGTTTTTT,TRBD2,TRBV24-1,TRBJ2-2,many
CSVVVPGVSYEQYF,TGCAGCGTTGTGGTCCCGGGGGTCTCCTACGAGCAGTACTTC,NA,TRBV29-1,TRBJ2-7,many
CSVVAFSGNTIYF,TGCAGCGTTGTGGCCTTCTCTGGAAACACCATATATTTT,NA,TRBV29-1,TRBJ1-3,many
CSVAGDRIQYF,TGCAGCGTAGCAGGGGATCGCATTCAGTACTTC,NA,TRBV29-1,TRBJ2-4,medium-sized
CSATQNRDTQYF,TGCAGTGCTACCCAGAACCGGGATACGCAGTATTTT,NA,TRBV20-1,TRBJ2-3,many
CASSSAKGLVATNEKLFF,TGTGCCAGCAGCTCCGCAAAGGGTTTAGTCGCAACTAATGAAAAACTGTTTTTT,NA,TRBV7-9,TRBJ1-4,many
CASSDSLSGANVLTF,TGTGCCAGCAGTGACTCGCTCTCTGGGGCCAACGTCCTGACTTTC,NA,TRBV6-4,TRBJ2-6,many
CASSLDRRNNEQFF,TGTGCCAGCAGTTTAGACAGGCGAAACAATGAGCAGTTCTTC,NA,TRBV27,TRBJ2-1,many
CSYRVNEQFF,TGCAGCTACAGGGTGAATGAGCAGTTCTTC,NA,TRBV29-1,TRBJ2-1,medium-sized
CASSSDGTTNEKLFF,TGCGCCAGCAGTTCAGACGGGACAACTAATGAAAAACTGTTTTTT,NA,TRBV5-1,TRBJ1-4,NA
CACRQGINYGYTF,TGTGCCTGTAGACAGGGTATTAACTATGGCTACACCTTC,TRBD1,TRBV30,TRBJ1-2,many
CASSLEGRKVGSPLHF,TGCGCCAGCAGCTTGGAAGGCAGGAAGGTTGGTTCACCCCTCCACTTT,NA,TRBV5-1,TRBJ1-6,many
CASSQTTGEGNEQFF,TGTGCCAGCAGCCAGACGACAGGGGAAGGCAATGAGCAGTTCTTC,TRBD1,TRBV7-9,TRBJ2-1,medium-sized
CASSRDLSPHEQFF,TGCGCCAGCAGCAGAGATCTCTCGCCCCATGAGCAGTTCTTC,NA,TRBV7-9,TRBJ2-1,few
CASLSGTSSYEQYF,TGTGCCAGCCTTTCCGGGACATCTTCCTACGAGCAGTACTTC,NA,TRBV28,TRBJ2-7,many
CASSGDGMNTEAFF,TGTGCCAGCAGCGGGGACGGAATGAACACTGAAGCTTTCTTT,NA,TRBV11-3,TRBJ1-1,few
CASSFEQGTGETQYF,TGTGCCAGCAGCTTTGAACAGGGGACGGGGGAGACCCAGTACTTC,TRBD1,TRBV7-2,TRBJ2-5,many
CASRDRARGNQPQHF,TGTGCCAGTAGGGACAGGGCCCGGGGCAATCAGCCCCAGCATTTT,TRBD1,TRBV19,TRBJ1-5,many